This TCR beta chain was captured in a study of blood T cell repertoires in COVID-19. Background on the study: Samples came from the United States, Italy and Spain, spanning acute and convalescent COVID-19. T cells, B-cell-depleted T cells, or PBMCs provided the cDNA or gDNA that served as material.

Participants came from about 24 US areas, aged roughly 18 to 95 years. The ends lost 6 bases at V and 1 base at J; junction bases unmatched: 15. The germline gives CDR1 LNHDA, CDR2 SQIVND (reference sequence). CDR3 length: 19 amino acids. TCRdb's table, derived via immunoSEQ multiplex PCR, lists solely in-frame clones and lacks some. Of 250,000 to 300,000 clones listed, approximately 85% are singletons. The rearrangement links TRBV19 to TRBJ2-2, with 9 bases matching TRBD2. This TCR came from a woman aged 45-65 years who had recovered from COVID-19. The sequencing sample was made of PBMCs or T cells enriched from blood (not recorded which). The CDR3 nucleotides are TGTGCCAGTAGGACTAGGGCTGGCGGGAGGGCAAGGAACACCGGGGAGCTGTTTTTT. Protein product: CASRTRAGGRARNTGELFF.